A selection of T cell receptor beta chains follows, all from one sample in a study of cytomegalovirus exposure and HLA in healthy donors. Produced via immunoSEQ multiplex PCR; TCRdb's table is partial and in-frame only. Of about 89,000 clones detected, 85% appear once; the ten largest clones hold about 7.2%. The sample comprised PBMCs. The receptors were sampled from a man aged 40-50 years in good health and CMV-seropositive. The CDR3 runs from the conserved cysteine through the conserved F or W. The order of the fields is clone size, J gene, V gene, D gene, CDR3 DNA, CDR3 protein. A D gene is named only where the DNA matches it firmly. Only some rows state a clone size, as once, few, many or a class for expanded clones.

size: -
J: TRBJ2-7
V: TRBV4-1
D: TRBD2
DNA: TGCGCCAGCAGCCAAGTAGGAACTAGCGGAGGGGGGTCCTCCTACGAGCAGTACTTC
CDR3: CASSQVGTSGGGSSYEQYF

size: few
J: TRBJ1-1
V: TRBV15
D: TRBD1
DNA: TGTGCCACCAGCAGAGCTTCCGGGACAGGGAAGACTGAAGCTTTCTTT
CDR3: CATSRASGTGKTEAFF

size: -
J: TRBJ2-5
V: TRBV5-4
D: -
DNA: TGTGCCAGCAGCTGGACTGAGGGAGAGACCCAGTACTTC
CDR3: CASSWTEGETQYF

size: -
J: TRBJ1-2
V: TRBV6-5
D: -
DNA: TGTGCCAGCAGTTACATCGGGAATAACTATGGCTACACCTTC
CDR3: CASSYIGNNYGYTF

size: -
J: TRBJ1-1
V: TRBV6-6
D: TRBD1
DNA: TGTGCCAGCAGTTACTCAGGGGGCCGTAACACTGAAGCTTTCTTT
CDR3: CASSYSGGRNTEAFF

size: -
J: TRBJ1-3
V: TRBV30
D: TRBD1
DNA: TGTGCCTGGAGTAGGACAGGGGCTGGAAACACCATATATTTT
CDR3: CAWSRTGAGNTIYF

size: -
J: TRBJ2-1
V: TRBV5-4
D: -
DNA: TGTGCCAGCAGCACCTCTAGACGAGAGCAGTTCTTC
CDR3: CASSTSRREQFF

size: -
J: TRBJ2-2
V: TRBV6-6
D: TRBD2
DNA: TGTGCCAGCAGTCTTAGGACTAGCGGTACCGGGGAGCTGTTTTTT
CDR3: CASSLRTSGTGELFF

size: -
J: TRBJ1-2
V: TRBV2
D: TRBD1
DNA: TGTGCCAGCAGCACCGGGACAGGACAATATGGCTACACCTTC
CDR3: CASSTGTGQYGYTF

size: -
J: TRBJ2-3
V: TRBV6-5
D: TRBD2
DNA: TGTGCCAGCAGTTACTCGACCCTAGCGGGAGCAGATACGCAGTATTTT
CDR3: CASSYSTLAGADTQYF

size: -
J: TRBJ1-3
V: TRBV13
D: -
DNA: TGTGCCAGCAGCCACAGGGCACACTCTGGAAACACCATATATTTT
CDR3: CASSHRAHSGNTIYF

size: -
J: TRBJ1-5
V: TRBV7-2
D: TRBD1
DNA: TGTGCCAGCAGCTTTGCAGGGGGGAATCAGCCCCAGCATTTT
CDR3: CASSFAGGNQPQHF

size: -
J: TRBJ1-5
V: TRBV19
D: TRBD1
DNA: TGTGCCAGTAGTGTCAAACAGGGGACTCAACCCCAGCATTTT
CDR3: CASSVKQGTQPQHF

size: -
J: TRBJ1-1
V: TRBV18
D: -
DNA: TGTGCCAGTTCAACCCGGCGGGCGAACACTGAAGCTTTCTTT
CDR3: CASSTRRANTEAFF